The present T cell receptor beta chain was sequenced within a study of T cell clonotyping in hematopoietic cell transplantation. For the study at large: Recipient samples before transplant were obtained post-cytoreduction.

Clones were read by immunoSEQ multiplex PCR, and TCRdb kept only the in-frame ones, dropping some. Of more than 9,000 clones detected, about nine tenths appear once; the ten largest clones hold about 15%. Germline CDR1 and CDR2: MDHEN and SYDVKM. The CDR3 is 15 residues long. V was pared by 6 bases and J by 8 bases, with 9 bases of the junction left unmatched. As to time point: recipient sample about 28 days before transplant, after cytoreduction. Broader study findings: At the given depth, recipient repertoires were over 95% de novo clonotypes.

About this clone itself: Its antigen is still unknown.

The TCR was taken from a woman aged 45-65 years with chronic myeloid leukemia. Some clones in this sample may be carry-over from other donors' samples. This chain joins TRBV28 and TRBJ1-4; 10 bases are shared with TRBD1. The sequenced sample was peripheral blood mononuclear cells, obtained before stem cell transplant. CDR3 in DNA: TGTGCCAGCAGCACTCCGGGACAGGGGAGGGAAAAACTGTTTTTT. It yields the protein CASSTPGQGREKLFF.